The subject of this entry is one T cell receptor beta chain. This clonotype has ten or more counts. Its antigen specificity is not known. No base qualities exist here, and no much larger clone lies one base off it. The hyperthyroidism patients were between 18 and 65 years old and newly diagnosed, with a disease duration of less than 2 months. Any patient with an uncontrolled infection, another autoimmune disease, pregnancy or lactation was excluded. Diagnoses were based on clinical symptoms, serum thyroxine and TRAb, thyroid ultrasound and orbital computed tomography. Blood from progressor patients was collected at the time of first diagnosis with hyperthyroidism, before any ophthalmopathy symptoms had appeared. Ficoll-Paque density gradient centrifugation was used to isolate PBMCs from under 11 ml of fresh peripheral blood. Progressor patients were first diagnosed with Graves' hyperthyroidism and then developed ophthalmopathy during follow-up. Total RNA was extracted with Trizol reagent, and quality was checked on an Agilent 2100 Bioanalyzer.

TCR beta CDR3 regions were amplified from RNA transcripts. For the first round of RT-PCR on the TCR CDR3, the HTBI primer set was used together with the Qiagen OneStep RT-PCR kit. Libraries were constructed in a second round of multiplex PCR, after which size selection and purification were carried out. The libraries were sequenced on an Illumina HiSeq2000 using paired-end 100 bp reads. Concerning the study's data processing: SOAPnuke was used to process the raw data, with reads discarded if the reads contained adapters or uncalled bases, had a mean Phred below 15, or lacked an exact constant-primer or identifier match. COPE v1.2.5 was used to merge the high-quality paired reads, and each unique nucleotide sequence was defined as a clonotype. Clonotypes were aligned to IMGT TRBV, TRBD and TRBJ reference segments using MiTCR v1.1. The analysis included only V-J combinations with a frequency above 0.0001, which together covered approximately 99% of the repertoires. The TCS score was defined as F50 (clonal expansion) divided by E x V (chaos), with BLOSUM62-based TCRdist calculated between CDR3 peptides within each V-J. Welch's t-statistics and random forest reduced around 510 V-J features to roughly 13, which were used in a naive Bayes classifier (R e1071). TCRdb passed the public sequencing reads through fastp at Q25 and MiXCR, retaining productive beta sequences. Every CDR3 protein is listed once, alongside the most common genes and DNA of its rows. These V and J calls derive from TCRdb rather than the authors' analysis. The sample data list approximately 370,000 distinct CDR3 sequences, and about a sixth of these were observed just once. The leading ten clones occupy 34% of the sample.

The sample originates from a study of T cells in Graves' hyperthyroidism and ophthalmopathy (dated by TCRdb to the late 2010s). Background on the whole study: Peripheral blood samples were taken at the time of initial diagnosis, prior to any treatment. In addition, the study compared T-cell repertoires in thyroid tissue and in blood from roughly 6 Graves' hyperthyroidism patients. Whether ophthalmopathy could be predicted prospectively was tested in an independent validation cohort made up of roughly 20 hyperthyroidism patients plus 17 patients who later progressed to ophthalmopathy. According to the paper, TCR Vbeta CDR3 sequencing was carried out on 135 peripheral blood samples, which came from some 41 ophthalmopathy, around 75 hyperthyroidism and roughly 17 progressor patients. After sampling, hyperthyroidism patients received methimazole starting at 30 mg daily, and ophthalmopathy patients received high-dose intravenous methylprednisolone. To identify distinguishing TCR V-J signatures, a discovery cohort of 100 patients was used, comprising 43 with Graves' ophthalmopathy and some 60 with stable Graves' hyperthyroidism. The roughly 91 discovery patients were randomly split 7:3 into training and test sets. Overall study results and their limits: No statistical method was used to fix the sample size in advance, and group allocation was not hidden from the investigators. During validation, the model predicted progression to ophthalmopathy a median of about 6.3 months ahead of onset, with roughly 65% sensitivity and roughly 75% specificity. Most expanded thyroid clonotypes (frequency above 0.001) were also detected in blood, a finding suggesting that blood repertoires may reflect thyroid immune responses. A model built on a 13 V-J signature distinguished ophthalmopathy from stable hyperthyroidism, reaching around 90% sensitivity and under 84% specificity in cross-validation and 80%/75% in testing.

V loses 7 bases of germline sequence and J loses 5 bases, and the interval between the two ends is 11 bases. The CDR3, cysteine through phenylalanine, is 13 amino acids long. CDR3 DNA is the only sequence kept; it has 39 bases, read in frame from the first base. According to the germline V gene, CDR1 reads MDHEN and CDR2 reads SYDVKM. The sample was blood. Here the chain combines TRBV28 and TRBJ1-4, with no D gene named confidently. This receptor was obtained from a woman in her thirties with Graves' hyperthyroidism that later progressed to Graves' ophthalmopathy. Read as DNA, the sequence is TGTGCCAGCACCTCGCTTAACAATGAAAAACTGTTTTTT. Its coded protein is CASTSLNNEKLFF.